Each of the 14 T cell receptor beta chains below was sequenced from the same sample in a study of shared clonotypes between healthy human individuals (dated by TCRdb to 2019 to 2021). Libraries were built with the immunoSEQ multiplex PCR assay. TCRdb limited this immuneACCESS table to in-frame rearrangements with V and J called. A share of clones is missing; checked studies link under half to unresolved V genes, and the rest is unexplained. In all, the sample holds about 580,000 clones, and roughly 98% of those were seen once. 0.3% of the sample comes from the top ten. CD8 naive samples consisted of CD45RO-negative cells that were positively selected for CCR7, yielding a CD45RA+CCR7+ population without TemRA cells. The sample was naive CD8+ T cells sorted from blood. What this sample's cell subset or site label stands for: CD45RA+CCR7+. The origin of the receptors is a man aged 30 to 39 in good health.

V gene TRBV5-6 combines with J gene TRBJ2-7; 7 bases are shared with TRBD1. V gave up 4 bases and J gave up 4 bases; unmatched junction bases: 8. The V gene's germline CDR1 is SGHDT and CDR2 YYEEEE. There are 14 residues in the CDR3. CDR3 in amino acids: CASSTGARPYEQYF. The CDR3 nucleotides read TGTGCCAGCAGCACAGGGGCGAGACCTTACGAGCAGTACTTC.

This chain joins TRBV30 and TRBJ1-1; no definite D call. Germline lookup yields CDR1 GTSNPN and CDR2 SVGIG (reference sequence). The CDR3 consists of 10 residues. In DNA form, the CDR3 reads TGTGCTCAGGAGAGGACTGAAGCTTTCTTT. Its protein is CAQERTEAFF.

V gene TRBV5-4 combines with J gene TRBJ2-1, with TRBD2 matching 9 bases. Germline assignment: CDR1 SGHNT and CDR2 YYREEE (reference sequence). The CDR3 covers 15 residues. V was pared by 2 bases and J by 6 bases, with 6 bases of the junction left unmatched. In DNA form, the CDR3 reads TGTGCCAGCAGCTTAGGGCTAGCGGGATCCAATGAGCAGTTCTTC. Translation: CASSLGLAGSNEQFF. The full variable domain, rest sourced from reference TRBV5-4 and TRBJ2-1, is ETGVTQSPTHLIKTRGQQVTLRCSSQSGHNTVSWYQQALGQGPQFIFQYYREEENGRGNFPPRFSGLQFPNYSSELNVNALELDDSALYLCASSLGLAGSNEQFFGPGTRLTVL.

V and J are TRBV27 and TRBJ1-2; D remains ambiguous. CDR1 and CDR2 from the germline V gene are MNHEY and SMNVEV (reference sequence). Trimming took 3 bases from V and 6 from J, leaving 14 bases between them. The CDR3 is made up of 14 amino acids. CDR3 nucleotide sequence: TGTGCCAGCAGTTTTTTATTCCAATTCGATGGCTACACCTTC. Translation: CASSFLFQFDGYTF.

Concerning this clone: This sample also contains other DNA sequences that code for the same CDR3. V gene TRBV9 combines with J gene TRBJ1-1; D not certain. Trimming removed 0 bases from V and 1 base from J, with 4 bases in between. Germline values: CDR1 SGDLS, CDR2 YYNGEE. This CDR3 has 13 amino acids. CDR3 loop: CASSVGKNTEAFF. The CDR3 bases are TGTGCCAGCAGCGTAGGTAAGAACACTGAAGCTTTCTTT.

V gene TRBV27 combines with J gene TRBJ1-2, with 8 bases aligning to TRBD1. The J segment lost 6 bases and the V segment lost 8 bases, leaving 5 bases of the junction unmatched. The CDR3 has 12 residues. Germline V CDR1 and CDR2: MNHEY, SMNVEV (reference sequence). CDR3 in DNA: TGTGCCAGCCGTTCAGGGGGCAATGGCTACACCTTC. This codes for CASRSGGNGYTF.

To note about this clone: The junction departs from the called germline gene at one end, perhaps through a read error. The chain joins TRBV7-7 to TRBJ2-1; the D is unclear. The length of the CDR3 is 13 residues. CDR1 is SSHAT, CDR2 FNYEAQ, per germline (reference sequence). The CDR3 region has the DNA TGTGCTAGCAGCAGTACAGACTACAATGAGCAGTTCTTC. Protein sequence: CASSSTDYNEQFF.

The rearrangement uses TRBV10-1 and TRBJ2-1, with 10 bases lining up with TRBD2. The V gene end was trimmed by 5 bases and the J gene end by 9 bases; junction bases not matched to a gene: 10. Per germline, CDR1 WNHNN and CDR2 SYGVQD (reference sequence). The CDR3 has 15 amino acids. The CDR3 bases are TGCGCCAGCAGTCCCAGGACTAGCGGAAGAGGTGAGCAGTTCTTC. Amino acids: CASSPRTSGRGEQFF.

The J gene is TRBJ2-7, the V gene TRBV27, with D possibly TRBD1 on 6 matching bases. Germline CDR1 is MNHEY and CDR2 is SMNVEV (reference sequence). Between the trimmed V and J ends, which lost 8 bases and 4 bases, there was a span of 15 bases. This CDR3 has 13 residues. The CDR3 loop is CASRALGAYEQYF. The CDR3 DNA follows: TGTGCCAGCCGGGCCCTGGGGGCGTACGAGCAGTACTTC.

CDR3 bases: TGCGCCAGCAGCCAAGCGGACTGGCTCTCGGGCACCGGGGAGCTGTTTTTT. Translating it yields CASSQADWLSGTGELFF. The rearrangement joins TRBV4-1 to TRBJ2-2; D is possibly TRBD2 (5 bases). V was pared by 1 base and J by 4 bases, with 16 bases between. Per germline, CDR1 MGHRA and CDR2 YSYEKL. This CDR3 is built from 17 residues.

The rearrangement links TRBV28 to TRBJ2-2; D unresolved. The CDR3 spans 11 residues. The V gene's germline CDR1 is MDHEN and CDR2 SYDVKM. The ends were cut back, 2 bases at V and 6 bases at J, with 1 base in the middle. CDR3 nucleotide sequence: TGTGCCAGCAGTTTAGCCGGGGAGCTGTTTTTT. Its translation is CASSLAGELFF.

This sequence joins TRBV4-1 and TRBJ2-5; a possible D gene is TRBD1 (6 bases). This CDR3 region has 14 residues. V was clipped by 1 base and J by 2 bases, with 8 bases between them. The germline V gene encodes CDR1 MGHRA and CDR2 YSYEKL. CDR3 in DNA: TGCGCCAGCAGCCAAGTACAGGGTCAAGAGACCCAGTACTTC. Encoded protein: CASSQVQGQETQYF.

CDR3 nucleotides: TGTGCCAGCAGGGGTCTTTCTAGCGGGGACAGAAATGAGCAGTTCTTC. This gives the protein CASRGLSSGDRNEQFF. The chain has TRBV2 and TRBJ2-1, with 9 bases aligning to TRBD2. The CDR3 totals 16 residues. The ends lost 6 bases at V and 7 bases at J; junction bases unmatched: 13. Germline values: CDR1 SNHLY, CDR2 FYNNEI.

The CDR3 protein is CASSLRQGGQPQHF. The DNA for the CDR3 is TGTGCCAGCAGCCTCAGACAGGGAGGGCAGCCCCAGCATTTT. The V call is TRBV5-6, the J call TRBJ1-5, with 7 nucleotides matching TRBD1. V dropped 4 bases and J dropped 7; count of bases not matched to a gene: 8. Per the germline V gene, CDR1 is SGHDT and CDR2 is YYEEEE. CDR3 length equals 14 residues.